The present entry profiles one T cell receptor (beta chain) with its context. This record comes from a study of blood T cell repertoires in COVID-19. Overall study context: Some COVID-19 samples were acute and others convalescent; all came from the United States, Italy and Spain. T cells, B-cell-depleted T cells, or PBMCs supplied cDNA or gDNA.

Generated by immunoSEQ multiplex PCR, the TCRdb table keeps only in-frame clones and is missing some. Among under 70,000 clones, around 90% were seen once, and the ten largest hold 13% to 15%. This CDR3 has 13 amino acids. Germline lookup yields CDR1 SGHAT and CDR2 FQNNGV. The V end was cut by 7 bases, the J end by 15 bases, with 19 bases between. The V and J genes are TRBV11-2 and TRBJ1-6; D remains unclear. The sequenced sample was peripheral blood. This TCR came from a human donor with active COVID-19. The donor label of this sample is uncertain. CDR3 in amino acids: CASTPRPGTFLHF. In DNA, the CDR3 is TGTGCCAGCACCCCCCGGCCGGGAACTTTCCTCCACTTT.